The rows below give T cell receptor beta chains drawn from one sample of a study of T cell repertoires in cytomegalovirus infection. TCRdb reprocessed the reads with MiXCR, giving one entry per CDR3 protein. The data hold 400,000 or so distinct CDR3 sequences, with approximately 30% observed a single time. The sample consisted of PBMCs. The receptor source for this set is a human donor in good health (CMV status not recorded). Some clones in this sample may be carry-over from other donors' samples. The CDR3 runs from the conserved cysteine through the conserved F or W. D genes are given only for firm matches. Not all rows give a size; the values are once, few, many and, for expanded clones, a class.

V gene	J gene	D gene	clone size	CDR3 DNA	CDR3 protein
TRBV6-5	TRBJ1-1	TRBD1	NA	TGTGCCAGCAGTCCACAGGGGATCATGAACACTGAAGCTTTCTTT	CASSPQGIMNTEAFF
TRBV29-1	TRBJ2-1	NA	NA	TGCAGCGCCTCAACGGTGTCCTCCTACAATGAGCAGTTCTTC	CSASTVSSYNEQFF
TRBV7-9	TRBJ2-3	NA	few	TGTGCCAGCACCCTAGGGGAGAGAAGCACAGATACGCAGTATTTT	CASTLGERSTDTQYF
TRBV6-2/TRBV6-3	TRBJ2-1	NA	many	TGTGCCAGCAGTTACCGGGACGCAACCTACAATGAGCAGTTCTTC	CASSYRDATYNEQFF
TRBV27	TRBJ2-2	NA	few	TGTGCCAGCAGACCGACTGGGTCCACCGGGGAGCTGTTTTTT	CASRPTGSTGELFF
TRBV7-6	TRBJ2-5	TRBD2	NA	TGTGCTAGCAGCTTAGCGGGGTTTAAAGAGACCCAGTACTTC	CASSLAGFKETQYF
TRBV7-2	TRBJ2-7	NA	many	TGTGCCAGCAGCCTCCCATGGACACCCTCCTACGAGCAGTACTTC	CASSLPWTPSYEQYF
TRBV12-5	TRBJ2-2	NA	NA	TGTGCTAGTGGTTTTACGACAGCGAACACCGGGGAGCTGTTTTTT	CASGFTTANTGELFF
TRBV12-3/TRBV12-4	TRBJ2-7	NA	NA	TGTGCCAGCAGTGCCACGTTATCCGAGCAGTACTTC	CASSATLSEQYF
TRBV28	TRBJ1-2	NA	many	TGTGCCAGCAGTTTTCAGTTCTTCTATGGCTACACCTTC	CASSFQFFYGYTF
TRBV5-1	TRBJ1-2	NA	NA	TGCGCCAGCAGATTACAGGGAAGTCGTGGCTACACCTTC	CASRLQGSRGYTF
TRBV24-1	TRBJ1-2	TRBD1	NA	TGTGCCACCAGTGATGGGGACAGAAGATCATTAGGGTCCTATGGCTACACCTTC	CATSDGDRRSLGSYGYTF
TRBV7-9	TRBJ1-2	TRBD1	NA	TGTGCCAGCAGCTACTTAGGGGGACAGGAGACTAACTATGGCTACACCTTC	CASSYLGGQETNYGYTF
TRBV27	TRBJ2-1	TRBD2	many	TGTGCCAGCAGCGTTGGCATCGGGGGGAGCTCCTACAATGAGCAGTTCTTC	CASSVGIGGSSYNEQFF
TRBV6-5	TRBJ1-5	TRBD1	NA	TGTGCCAGCAGCCCATGGACAGGGGCCGGGTGGGATCAGCCCCAGCATTTT	CASSPWTGAGWDQPQHF
TRBV15	TRBJ2-5	NA	NA	TGTGCCACCAGCAGAGAGGGGGCAGGGGCTGTGACCCAGTACTTC	CATSREGAGAVTQYF